This T cell receptor (beta chain) is drawn from a study of shared clonotypes between healthy human individuals. This clone was counted a single time. The repertoire was sequenced with immunoSEQ multiplex PCR; TCRdb's copy has only in-frame clones and lacks some. This table holds over a million clones, roughly 97% found once. Per germline, CDR1 SGHVS and CDR2 FNYEAQ. The V end lost 4 bases, the J end lost 10 bases, and 19 bases lay between the germline ends. This CDR3 has 14 residues. The chain is built from TRBV7-6 and TRBJ1-1; the D gene is possibly TRBD1 (6 bases). Sequencing input: naive CD4+ T cells sorted from blood. The subset denotes: CD45RA+ positively selected. The receptor comes from a man aged 25-45 years in good health. The CDR3 loop is CASSSARQAPRAFF. The CDR3 DNA follows: TGTGCCAGCAGCTCCGCGCGACAGGCCCCTAGAGCTTTCTTT.